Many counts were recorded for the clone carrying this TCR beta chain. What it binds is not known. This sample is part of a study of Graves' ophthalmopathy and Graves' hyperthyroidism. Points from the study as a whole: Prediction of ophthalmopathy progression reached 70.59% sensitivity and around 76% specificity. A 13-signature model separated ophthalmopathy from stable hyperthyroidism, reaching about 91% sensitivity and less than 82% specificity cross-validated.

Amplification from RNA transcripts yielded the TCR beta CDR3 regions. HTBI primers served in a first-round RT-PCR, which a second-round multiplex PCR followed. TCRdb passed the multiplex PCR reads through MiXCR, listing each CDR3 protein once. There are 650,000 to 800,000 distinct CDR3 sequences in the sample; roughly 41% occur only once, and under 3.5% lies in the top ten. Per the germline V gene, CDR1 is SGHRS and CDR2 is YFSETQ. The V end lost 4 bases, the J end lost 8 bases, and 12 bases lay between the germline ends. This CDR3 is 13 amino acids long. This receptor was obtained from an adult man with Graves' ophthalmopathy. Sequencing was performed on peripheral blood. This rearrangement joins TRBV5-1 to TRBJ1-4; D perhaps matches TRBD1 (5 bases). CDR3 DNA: TGCGCCAGCAGCCTGGGGAGGGGAGAAAAACTGTTTTTT. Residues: CASSLGRGEKLFF.